Shown below are 25 T cell receptor beta chains from a single sample sequenced in a study of human thymus T cells. In corrective heart surgery, resections were taken, and these provided the thymus tissue. TCRdb's table, derived via immunoSEQ multiplex PCR, lists solely in-frame clones and lacks some. The sample has about 78,000 clones, around 96% seen once. The source material was thymus tissue. These receptor sequences come from a boy less than two years old with a congenital heart defect but otherwise immunologically healthy.

This sequence joins TRBV28 and TRBJ1-5; D unresolved. CDR1 MDHEN and CDR2 SYDVKM come from the germline V gene. The CDR3 is made up of 16 amino acids. Trimming stripped 3 bases from V and 0 bases from J, with 12 bases between. The CDR3 here is CASSFRRNLSNQPQHF. The CDR3 nucleotides read TGTGCCAGCAGTTTTAGGAGGAACCTTAGCAATCAGCCCCAGCATTTT.

This clone was seen just once. J is TRBJ1-2 and V is TRBV7-8, with TRBD1 matching over 9 bases. The J segment lost 2 bases and the V segment lost 1 base, leaving 5 bases of the junction unmatched. Germline V gene sequence: CDR1 SGHVS, CDR2 FQNEAQ. This CDR3 contains 16 residues. The CDR3 region is CASSLGDREANYGYTF. CDR3 DNA: TGTGCCAGCAGCTTAGGGGACAGGGAGGCCAACTATGGCTACACCTTC. Using reference TRBV7-8 and TRBJ1-2 for the parts outside the CDR3, the full variable domain is GAGVSQSPRYKVAKRGQDVALRCDPISGHVSLFWYQQALGQGPEFLTYFQNEAQLDKSGLPSDRFFAERPEGSVSTLKIQRTQQEDSAVYLCASSLGDREANYGYTFGSGTRLTVV.

CDR3 in amino acids: CAIKRSRDRGRVTPNEQFF. DNA for the CDR3: TGTGCCATCAAGCGAAGCCGGGACAGGGGGCGCGTCACTCCAAATGAGCAGTTCTTC. V gene TRBV28 combines with J gene TRBJ2-1; 12 nucleotides agree with TRBD1. Losses at the gene ends were 10 bases for V and 7 bases for J; bases not matched to a gene: 23. CDR3 size: 19 residues. Germline CDR1 and CDR2: MDHEN and SYDVKM.

V is TRBV5-6 and J is TRBJ2-4; TRBD2 might be the D (6 bases). Germline V gene data show CDR1 as SGHDT and CDR2 as YYEEEE. The CDR3 spans 15 residues. The V and J ends lost 2 bases and 1 base respectively, with 10 bases between them. The CDR3, as DNA: TGTGCCAGCAGCTTAAATGGGGGGGCCAAAAACATTCAGTACTTC. The encoded protein is CASSLNGGAKNIQYF.

This CDR3 reads CASDPSGERGVRDTQYF. As DNA, the CDR3 is TGTGCCAGCGACCCCTCGGGGGAGCGGGGAGTTAGGGATACGCAGTATTTT. The J gene is TRBJ2-3, the V gene TRBV7-2, with 7 bases aligning to TRBD2. With 8 bases clipped from V and 6 bases from J, the junction kept 20 bases outside the gene matches. CDR3 length: 17 amino acids. Looked up from germline, CDR1 is SGHTA and CDR2 is FQGNSA.

The genes are TRBV9 and TRBJ2-6; D ambiguous. The V end lost 3 bases, the J end lost 2 bases, and 12 bases lay between the germline ends. This CDR3 comprises 16 residues. CDR1 is SGDLS, CDR2 YYNGEE, per germline. For the CDR3, the DNA is TGTGCCAGCAGCGACGGTCTCGTCGCTGGGGCCAACGTCCTGACTTTC. Translated: CASSDGLVAGANVLTF.

The gene calls are TRBV11-3 and TRBJ1-2, with no clear D. The V and J ends lost 2 bases and 4 bases respectively, with 8 bases between them. The CDR3 runs 13 residues. The germline V gene encodes CDR1 SGHNT and CDR2 YENEEA. The CDR3 here is CASSLRDFYGYTF. The CDR3 nucleotides read TGTGCCAGCAGCTTACGGGATTTCTATGGCTACACCTTC.

This rearrangement joins TRBV5-1 to TRBJ2-1, with 13 bases aligning to TRBD2. This CDR3 contains 17 residues. The ends lost 4 bases at V and 5 bases at J; junction bases unmatched: 9. CDR1 and CDR2 from the germline V gene are SGHRS and YFSETQ. CDR3 DNA sequence: TGCGCCAGCAGCCCTCGACTAGCGGGAGGCCCAAACAATGAGCAGTTCTTC. This codes for CASSPRLAGGPNNEQFF.

J is TRBJ2-7 and V is TRBV27, with unresolved D. This CDR3 contains 13 residues. The germline V gene encodes CDR1 MNHEY and CDR2 SMNVEV (reference sequence). Trimming cost V 5 bases and J 6 bases, with 14 bases left between them. CDR3 in amino acids: CASSLYMESEQYF. The CDR3 region has the DNA TGTGCCAGCAGTCTCTATATGGAGTCCGAGCAGTACTTC.

This clone is a singleton in its sample. The CDR3 here is CASTRGGRENGYTF. In nucleotides, the CDR3 is TGTGCCAGCACACGGGGGGGAAGGGAAAATGGCTACACCTTC. The chain combines TRBV7-9 with TRBJ1-2, with a weak D call TRBD1 (5 bases). Trimming removed 7 bases at V and 6 bases at J, with 18 bases between. The CDR3 contains 14 residues. The germline V gene has CDR1 SEHNR and CDR2 FQNEAQ (reference sequence).

This sequence joins TRBV2 and TRBJ2-1, with 7 nucleotides matching TRBD2. The CDR3 has 13 amino acids. The V gene's germline CDR1 is SNHLY and CDR2 FYNNEI. J lost 2 bases, V lost 6 bases, and 1 base had no gene match. The CDR3 protein is CASSGRPYNEQFF. The CDR3 nucleotides read TGTGCCAGCAGCGGGAGGCCCTACAATGAGCAGTTCTTC.

V gene TRBV27 combines with J gene TRBJ2-7; the match to TRBD1 covers 7 bases. Germline values: CDR1 MNHEY, CDR2 SMNVEV (reference sequence). The CDR3 is 14 residues long. V gave up 5 bases and J gave up 2 bases; unmatched junction bases: 6. CDR3 DNA: TGTGCCAGCAGTGGGACAGCCCGGACCTACGAGCAGTACTTC. Translating it yields CASSGTARTYEQYF.

This rearrangement joins TRBV29-1 to TRBJ2-1, with TRBD1 matching 9 bases. The germline V gene has CDR1 SQVTM and CDR2 ANQGSEA. This CDR3 is built from 13 residues. V was clipped by 7 bases and J by 7 bases; unmatched bases: 8. Here the CDR3 DNA reads TGCAGCGCCGAGGACAGGGGTTCGAATGAGCAGTTCTTC. Its protein is CSAEDRGSNEQFF.

V usage is TRBV10-3 and J usage is TRBJ2-1; 7 bases align to TRBD2. Trimming removed 8 bases from V and 3 bases from J; junction bases left unmatched: 1. The CDR3 runs 12 residues. The germline V gene has CDR1 ENHRY and CDR2 SYGVKD. DNA of the CDR3: TGTGCCATCGGACTAGTCTACAATGAGCAGTTCTTC. This sequence encodes CAIGLVYNEQFF.

The chain uses TRBV5-6 and TRBJ2-7, with D perhaps TRBD1 or TRBD2 (5 bases each). This CDR3 spans 17 amino acids. CDR1 and CDR2 (germline): SGHDT, YYEEEE. Trimming left V 0 bases short and J 4 bases short, with 20 bases between. The CDR3 region has the DNA TGTGCCAGCAGCTTGGGGCCGGTTGGACATGGGGGTTACGAGCAGTACTTC. Translating gives CASSLGPVGHGGYEQYF. The variable domain in full, with the rest retrieved from reference TRBV5-6 and TRBJ2-7, is DAGVTQSPTHLIKTRGQQVTLRCSPKSGHDTVSWYQQALGQGPQFIFQYYEEEERQRGNFPDRFSGHQFPNYSSELNVNALLLGDSALYLCASSLGPVGHGGYEQYFGPGTRLTVT.

This chain connects TRBV6-1 to TRBJ2-3, with D unclear. Germline V gene data show CDR1 as MNHNS and CDR2 as SASEGT. The CDR3 consists of 14 residues. V was pared by 2 bases and J by 2 bases, with 8 bases between. The CDR3 DNA sequence: TGTGCCAGCAGTGAATCAGGCAACACAGATACGCAGTATTTT. Residues: CASSESGNTDTQYF.

The chain carries TRBV5-4 and TRBJ2-7, with D unclear. Germline V gene data show CDR1 as SGHNT and CDR2 as YYREEE (reference sequence). The CDR3 covers 14 residues. Trimming took 1 base from V and 0 from J, leaving 8 bases between them. The CDR3 DNA sequence: TGTGCCAGCAGCTTGTTCTATCACTCCTACGAGCAGTACTTC. Its protein is CASSLFYHSYEQYF.

The rearrangement joins TRBV7-9 to TRBJ2-2; possible D gene TRBD1, 6 bases. CDR1 SEHNR and CDR2 FQNEAQ come from the germline V gene (reference sequence). The CDR3 has 14 residues. The V gene lost 5 bases and the J gene lost 4 bases, with 11 bases spanning the gap. CDR3 sequence (DNA): TGTGCCAGCAGCCTGACAGGACTCACCGGGGAGCTGTTTTTT. This sequence encodes CASSLTGLTGELFF. Complete variable domain (other parts from reference TRBV7-9 and TRBJ2-2): DTGVSQNPRHKITKRGQNVTFRCDPISEHNRLYWYRQTLGQGPEFLTYFQNEAQLEKSRLLSDRFSAERPKGSFSTLEIQRTEQGDSAMYLCASSLTGLTGELFFGEGSRLTVL.

The chain has TRBV10-2 and TRBJ2-3, with 7 bases fitting TRBD1. With V trimmed by 10 bases and J by 1 base, 8 bases remained unmatched. Germline V CDR1 and CDR2: WSHSY, SAAADI. The CDR3 spans 14 residues. CDR3 sequence: CATEGADCTDTQYF. The CDR3 DNA sequence: TGCGCCACCGAGGGGGCTGACTGCACAGATACGCAGTATTTT.

The V and J genes are TRBV21-1 and TRBJ1-1; the D call of TRBD1 is as the table states it, not checked on the DNA. TRBV21-1 is deemed a pseudogene. This CDR3 has 14 residues. CDR3 residues: CASSKIGDRGEAFF. For the CDR3, the DNA is TGTGCCAGCAGCAAAATTGGCGACAGGGGTGAAGCTTTCTTT.

The chain has TRBV30 and TRBJ1-2; D perhaps matches TRBD1 (5 bases). V was trimmed by 0 bases and J by 2 bases, leaving 19 bases between them. The germline CDR1 and CDR2 sequences are GTSNPN and SVGIG (reference sequence). The length of the CDR3 is 17 residues. The CDR3 nucleotides read TGTGCCTGGAGTGTACCTTTCCGGGACCCCATCAACTATGGCTACACCTTC. Protein sequence: CAWSVPFRDPINYGYTF.

The chain uses TRBV11-3 and TRBJ2-1; D tentatively reads TRBD1 or TRBD2 (5 bases each). The CDR3 has 13 amino acids. Germline V gives CDR1 SGHNT, CDR2 YENEEA. The ends were cut back, 4 bases at V and 6 bases at J, with 10 bases in the middle. The CDR3 loop is CASSSEGCNEQFF. In DNA, the CDR3 is TGTGCCAGCAGCTCCGAGGGGTGCAATGAGCAGTTCTTC.

A single count supports this clone. The chain is built from TRBV4-2 and TRBJ2-2, with D perhaps TRBD2 (6 bases). Germline-derived CDR1 and CDR2 are LGHNA and YNFKEQ. This CDR3 comprises 20 residues. V lost 4 bases to trimming and J lost 3 bases, with 27 bases between them. The CDR3 DNA is TGTGCCAGCAGCCCCCCCCAGGCGGCATCCGGGGGATATCACACCGGGGAGCTGTTTTTT. Encoded protein: CASSPPQAASGGYHTGELFF.

This chain links TRBV4-3 with TRBJ1-4, with D hard to call. Germline values: CDR1 LGHNA, CDR2 YSLEER. The CDR3 contains 16 residues. The V end lost 0 bases, the J end lost 4 bases, and 12 bases lay between the germline ends. DNA of the CDR3: TGCGCCAGCAGCCAAGACGGGAACATAATTAATGAAAAACTGTTTTTT. Amino acid sequence: CASSQDGNIINEKLFF.

The chain carries TRBV5-5 and TRBJ2-1; either TRBD1 or TRBD2 may fit D (5 bases each). Looked up from germline, CDR1 is SGHKS and CDR2 is YYEKEE (reference sequence). This CDR3 contains 15 residues. V lost 2 bases and J lost 0, with 9 bases in between. The CDR3 nucleotides read TGTGCCAGCAGCTTCGAGGGGATCTCCTACAATGAGCAGTTCTTC. Translation gives CASSFEGISYNEQFF.